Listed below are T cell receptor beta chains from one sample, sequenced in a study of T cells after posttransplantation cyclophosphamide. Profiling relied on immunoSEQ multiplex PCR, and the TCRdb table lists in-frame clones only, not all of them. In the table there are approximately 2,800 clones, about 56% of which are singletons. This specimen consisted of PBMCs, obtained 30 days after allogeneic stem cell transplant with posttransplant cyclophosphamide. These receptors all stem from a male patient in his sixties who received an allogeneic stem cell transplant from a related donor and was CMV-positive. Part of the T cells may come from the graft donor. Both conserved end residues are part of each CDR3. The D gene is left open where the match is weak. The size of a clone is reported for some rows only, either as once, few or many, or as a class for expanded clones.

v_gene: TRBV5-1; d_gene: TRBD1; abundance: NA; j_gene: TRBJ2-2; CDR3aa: CASQRQGADTGELFF; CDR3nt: TGCGCCAGCCAACGACAGGGGGCCGACACCGGGGAGCTGTTTTTT
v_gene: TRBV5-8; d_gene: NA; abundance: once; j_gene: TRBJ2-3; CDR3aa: CASSYVSSDTQYF; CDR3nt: TGTGCCAGCAGCTATGTGAGCTCAGATACGCAGTATTTT
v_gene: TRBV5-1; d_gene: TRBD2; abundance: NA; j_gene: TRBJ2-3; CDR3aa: CASSGALAGVRDTQYF; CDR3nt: TGCGCCAGCAGCGGCGCACTAGCGGGGGTTAGAGATACGCAGTATTTT
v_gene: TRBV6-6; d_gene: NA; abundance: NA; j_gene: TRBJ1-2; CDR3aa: CASSYSRINYGYTF; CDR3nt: TGTGCCAGCAGTTACTCTCGTATCAACTATGGCTACACCTTC
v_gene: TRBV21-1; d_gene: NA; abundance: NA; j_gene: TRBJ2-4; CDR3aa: CASRKRLATERENIQYF; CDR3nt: TGTGCCAGCAGAAAAAGGCTAGCTACAGAAAGAGAAAACATTCAGTACTTC
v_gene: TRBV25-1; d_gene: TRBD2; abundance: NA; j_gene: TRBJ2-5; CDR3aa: CASSEYKDGAGQETQYF; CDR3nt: TGTGCCAGCAGTGAATATAAGGACGGAGCGGGGCAAGAGACCCAGTACTTC
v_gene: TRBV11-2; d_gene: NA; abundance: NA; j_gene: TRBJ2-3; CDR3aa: CASSLGRDTQYF; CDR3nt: TGTGCCAGCAGCTTAGGTAGAGATACGCAGTATTTT
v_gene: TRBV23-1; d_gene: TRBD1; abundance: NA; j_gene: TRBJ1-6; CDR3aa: CASRGRGLNSPLHF; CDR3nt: TGCGCCAGCAGGGGCAGGGGGCTTAATTCACCCCTCCACTTT
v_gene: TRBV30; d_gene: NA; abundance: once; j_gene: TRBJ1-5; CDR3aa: CAWSELQGMQPQHF; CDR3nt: TGTGCCTGGAGTGAACTCCAGGGAATGCAGCCCCAGCATTTT
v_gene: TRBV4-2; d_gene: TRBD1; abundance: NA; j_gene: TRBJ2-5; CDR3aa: CASTSDRGNLKETQYF; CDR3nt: TGTGCCAGCACCTCGGACAGGGGGAACCTGAAAGAGACCCAGTACTTC
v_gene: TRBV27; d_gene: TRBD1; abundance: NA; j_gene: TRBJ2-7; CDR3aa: CASSLNRGYEQYF; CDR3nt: TGTGCCAGCAGTTTAAACAGGGGCTACGAGCAGTACTTC
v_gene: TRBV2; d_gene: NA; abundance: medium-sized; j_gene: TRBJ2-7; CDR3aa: CASRYRIGHYEQYF; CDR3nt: TGTGCCAGCCGATACAGGATCGGCCACTACGAGCAGTACTTC
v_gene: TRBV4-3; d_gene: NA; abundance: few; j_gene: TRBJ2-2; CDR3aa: CASSPTNTGELFF; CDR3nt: TGCGCCAGCAGCCCCACTAACACCGGGGAGCTGTTTTTT
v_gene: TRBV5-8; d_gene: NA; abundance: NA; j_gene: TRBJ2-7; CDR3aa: CASSLGGDTYEQYF; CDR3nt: TGTGCCAGCAGCTTGGGGGGAGACACCTACGAGCAGTACTTC
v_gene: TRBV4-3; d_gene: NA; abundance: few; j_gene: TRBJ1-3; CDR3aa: CASSPFTGTTSGNTIYF; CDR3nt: TGCGCCAGCAGCCCGTTCACCGGGACTACCTCTGGAAACACCATATATTTT
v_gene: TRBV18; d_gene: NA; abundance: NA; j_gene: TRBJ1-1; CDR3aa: CASSPGGVLVRTEAFF; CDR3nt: TGTGCCAGCTCACCTGGAGGGGTGTTGGTTCGCACTGAAGCTTTCTTT
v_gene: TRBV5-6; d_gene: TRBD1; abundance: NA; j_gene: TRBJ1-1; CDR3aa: CASSSNLGGYTEAFF; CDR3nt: TGTGCCAGCAGCTCCAACTTAGGGGGCTACACTGAAGCTTTCTTT
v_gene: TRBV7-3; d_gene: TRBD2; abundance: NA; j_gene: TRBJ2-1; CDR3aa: CASSPTRGGSSYNEQFF; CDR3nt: TGTGCCAGCAGCCCGACGAGGGGCGGGAGCTCCTACAATGAGCAGTTCTTC
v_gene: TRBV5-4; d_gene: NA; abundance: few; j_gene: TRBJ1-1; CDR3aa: CASSLAGSEAFF; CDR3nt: TGTGCCAGCAGCTTGGCGGGGTCTGAAGCTTTCTTT
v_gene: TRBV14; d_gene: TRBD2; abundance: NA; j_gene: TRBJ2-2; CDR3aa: CASSPLAGGRTGELFF; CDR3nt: TGTGCCAGCAGCCCCTTAGCGGGGGGGCGCACCGGGGAGCTGTTTTTT
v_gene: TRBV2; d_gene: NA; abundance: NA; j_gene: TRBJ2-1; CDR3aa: CASTARGYIDEQFF; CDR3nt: TGTGCCAGCACGGCCAGGGGATATATCGATGAGCAGTTCTTC
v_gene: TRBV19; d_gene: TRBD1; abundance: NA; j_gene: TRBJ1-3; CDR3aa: CASSLTGGVSGNTIYF; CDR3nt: TGTGCCAGTAGTCTTACAGGGGGCGTATCTGGAAACACCATATATTTT
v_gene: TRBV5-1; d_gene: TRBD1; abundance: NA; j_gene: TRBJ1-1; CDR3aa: CASRRGQGNTEAFF; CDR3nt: TGCGCCAGCAGGAGGGGGCAGGGGAACACTGAAGCTTTCTTT
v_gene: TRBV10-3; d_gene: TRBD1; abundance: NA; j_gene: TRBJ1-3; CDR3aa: CAISALTGGAGNTIYF; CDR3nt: TGTGCCATCAGTGCTTTGACAGGGGGCGCAGGAAACACCATATATTTT
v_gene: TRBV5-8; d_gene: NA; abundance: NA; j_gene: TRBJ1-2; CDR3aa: CASSLAGKGETF; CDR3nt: TGTGCCAGCAGCTTGGCGGGGAAAGGAGAAACCTTC
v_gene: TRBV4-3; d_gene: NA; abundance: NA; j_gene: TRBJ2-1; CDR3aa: CASSPGQHSYNEQFF; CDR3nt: TGCGCCAGCAGCCCCGGACAGCACTCCTACAATGAGCAGTTCTTC
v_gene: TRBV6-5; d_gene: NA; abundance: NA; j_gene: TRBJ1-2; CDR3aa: CASSLGRGHGYTF; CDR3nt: TGTGCCAGCAGCCTAGGGAGGGGACACGGCTACACCTTC
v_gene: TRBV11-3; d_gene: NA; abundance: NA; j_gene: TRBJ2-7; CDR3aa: CASSNPRGGGHEQYF; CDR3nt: TGTGCCAGCAGCAATCCCCGGGGAGGGGGTCACGAGCAGTACTTC
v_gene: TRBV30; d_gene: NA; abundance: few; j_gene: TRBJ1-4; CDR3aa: CAWDRAKKLFF; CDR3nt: TGTGCCTGGGACAGAGCGAAAAAACTGTTTTTT
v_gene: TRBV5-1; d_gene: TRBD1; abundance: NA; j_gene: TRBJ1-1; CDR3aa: CASSGQGVGTEAFF; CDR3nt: TGCGCCAGCAGCGGACAGGGGGTTGGGACTGAAGCTTTCTTT
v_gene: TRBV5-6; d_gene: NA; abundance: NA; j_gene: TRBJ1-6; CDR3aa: CASSHGQTNSPLHF; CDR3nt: TGTGCCAGCAGCCACGGACAGACTAATTCACCCCTCCACTTT
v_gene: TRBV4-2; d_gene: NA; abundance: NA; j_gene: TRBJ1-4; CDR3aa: CASSQDPMGWEAEKLFF; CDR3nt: TGTGCCAGCAGCCAAGATCCGATGGGCTGGGAGGCAGAAAAACTGTTTTTT
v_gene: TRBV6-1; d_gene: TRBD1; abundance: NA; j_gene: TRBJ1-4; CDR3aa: CASSPFDRGNEKLFF; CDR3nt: TGTGCCAGCAGTCCCTTCGACAGGGGGAATGAAAAACTGTTTTTT
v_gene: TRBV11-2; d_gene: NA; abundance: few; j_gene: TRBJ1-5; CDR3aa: CASSFDMEDSQPQHF; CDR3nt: TGTGCCAGCAGCTTTGACATGGAGGACAGTCAGCCCCAGCATTTT
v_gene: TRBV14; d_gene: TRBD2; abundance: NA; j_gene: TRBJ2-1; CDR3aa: CASSQEVAGDHNEQFF; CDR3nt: TGTGCCAGCAGCCAAGAAGTCGCGGGGGATCACAATGAGCAGTTCTTC
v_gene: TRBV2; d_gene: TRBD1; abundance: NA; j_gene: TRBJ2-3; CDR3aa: CASSETLHIRQGATTDTQYF; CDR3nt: TGTGCCAGCAGCGAAACTTTACATATAAGACAGGGGGCAACCACAGATACGCAGTATTTT
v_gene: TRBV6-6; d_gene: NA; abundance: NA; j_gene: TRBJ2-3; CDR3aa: CASSGRGVRTDTQYF; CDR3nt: TGTGCCAGCAGTGGGCGGGGCGTCCGCACAGATACGCAGTATTTT
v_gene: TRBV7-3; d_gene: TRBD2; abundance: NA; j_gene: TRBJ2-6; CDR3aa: CASSIERGGRGANVLTF; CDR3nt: TGTGCCAGCAGCATAGAGCGGGGGGGCCGTGGGGCCAACGTCCTGACTTTC